These 28 T cell receptor beta chains were sequenced from one sample in a study of shared clonotypes between healthy human individuals. Using immunoSEQ multiplex PCR, the repertoire was profiled, and TCRdb retains in-frame clones only, with some absent. Of some 2.3 million clones listed, approximately 95% are singletons. Sequenced input: naive CD4+ T cells from PBMCs. Subset here: CD45RA+ positively selected. These receptors came from a young man in good health. Some clones in this sample may be carry-over from other donors' samples.

V gene TRBV29-1 combines with J gene TRBJ2-1; possible D gene TRBD1, 6 bases. Trimming took off 2 bases at V and 0 bases at J, with 14 bases between the two ends. Germline CDR1 and CDR2: SQVTM and ANQGSEA. The CDR3 is 16 residues long. This CDR3 is CSVEKGDKSSYNEQFF. For the CDR3, the DNA is TGCAGCGTTGAAAAAGGGGACAAGAGCTCCTACAATGAGCAGTTCTTC.

This chain links TRBV5-4 with TRBJ1-1, with D perhaps matching TRBD1 (6 bases). V shed 6 bases and J shed 6 bases, with 15 bases lying between them. This CDR3 comprises 13 residues. The germline gives CDR1 SGHNT, CDR2 YYREEE (reference sequence). CDR3 sequence reads: CASTKQGSPEAFF. DNA for the CDR3: TGTGCCAGCACCAAACAGGGATCGCCTGAAGCTTTCTTT.

This sequence joins TRBV2 and TRBJ2-7; TRBD2 matches at 8 bases. This CDR3 comprises 14 residues. Germline assignment: CDR1 SNHLY and CDR2 FYNNEI. The V segment lost 9 bases and the J segment 0 bases; nucleotides outside the gene matches: 7. The CDR3 nucleotides are TGTGCCAGTCTCTTCCGGGGGGGCTCCTACGAGCAGTACTTC. Protein product: CASLFRGGSYEQYF.

The gene calls are TRBV7-8 and TRBJ2-7; D perhaps matches TRBD1 (5 bases). The germline V and J ends were trimmed by 3 bases and 1 base, with 13 bases remaining between them. Germline V gene data show CDR1 as SGHVS and CDR2 as FQNEAQ. The CDR3 is 15 amino acids. DNA for the CDR3: TGTGCCAGCAGCTTCTTGTCACAGGCATCCTACGAGCAGTACTTC. As protein: CASSFLSQASYEQYF.

The chain employs TRBV4-1 and TRBJ2-7, with 10 bases fitting TRBD2. CDR3 length: 13 residues. The J segment lost 7 bases and the V segment lost 6 bases, leaving 6 bases of the junction unmatched. The germline gives CDR1 MGHRA, CDR2 YSYEKL. CDR3 DNA: TGCGCCAGCAGACCTCTAGCGGGGGCTGAGCAGTACTTC. Translating gives CASRPLAGAEQYF.

The chain has TRBV2 and TRBJ2-2; TRBD1 or TRBD2 may be the D gene (6 bases each). CDR3 length equals 15 residues. Germline V lookup: CDR1 SNHLY, CDR2 FYNNEI. Trimming pared 8 bases from V and 1 base from J, leaving 14 bases between. In DNA, the CDR3 is TGTGCCAGCGCAAGGGGGGTCGAGAACACCGGGGAGCTGTTTTTT. This encodes CASARGVENTGELFF.

J is TRBJ1-2 and V is TRBV6-1, with a possible D match to TRBD1 (5 bases). CDR3 length: 12 residues. Germline CDR1 reads MNHNS; CDR2 reads SASEGT. Trimming stripped 3 bases from V and 10 bases from J, with 12 bases between. The CDR3: CASSEFGTYYTF. DNA of the CDR3: TGTGCCAGCAGTGAGTTTGGGACTTACTACACCTTC.

V gene TRBV29-1 combines with J gene TRBJ2-1; D uncertain. V lost 3 bases, J lost 7 bases, and 19 bases lay in between. This CDR3 has 15 residues. CDR1 SQVTM and CDR2 ANQGSEA come from the germline V gene. CDR3 protein: CSVDMKGFGINEQFF. The DNA of the CDR3 is TGCAGCGTTGATATGAAAGGGTTTGGCATAAATGAGCAGTTCTTC.

J is TRBJ1-2 and V is TRBV6-5, with D possibly being TRBD1 (5 bases). V dropped 6 bases and J dropped 8 bases, with 19 bases sitting between them. CDR3 length: 14 residues. Germline CDR1 is MNHEY and CDR2 is SVGAGI. The chain's CDR3 is CASRLTGEGSGYTF. CDR3 sequence (DNA): TGTGCCAGCAGGCTAACAGGAGAGGGTTCCGGCTACACCTTC.

The chain is built from TRBV28 and TRBJ1-3; D ambiguous. The CDR3 runs 12 residues. Germline V gene data show CDR1 as MDHEN and CDR2 as SYDVKM. The V end was cut by 6 bases, the J end by 5 bases, with 8 bases between. The CDR3 is CASRRSRNTIYF. The CDR3 bases are TGTGCCAGCAGGAGGTCCAGAAACACCATATATTTT.

A note on this clone: The sample holds other DNA sequences that translate to the same CDR3. The V gene is TRBV28, the J gene TRBJ1-5; tentative D call: TRBD1 (6 bases). Germline V lookup: CDR1 MDHEN, CDR2 SYDVKM. Trimming cost V 5 bases and J 4 bases, with 9 bases left between them. The CDR3 extends over 13 amino acids. CDR3 protein: CASSPDRNQPQHF. Here the CDR3 DNA reads TGTGCCAGCAGTCCAGACAGGAATCAGCCCCAGCATTTT. Combining the CDR3 with reference TRBV28 and TRBJ1-5 gives the whole variable domain DVKVTQSSRYLVKRTGEKVFLECVQDMDHENMFWYRQDPGLGLRLIYFSYDVKMKEKGDIPEGYSVSREKKERFSLILESASTNQTSMYLCASSPDRNQPQHFGDGTRLSIL.

The chain couples TRBV6-1 to TRBJ2-1; D is uncertain. Germline CDR1 MNHNS, CDR2 SASEGT. The V end lost 7 bases, the J end lost 5 bases, and 6 bases lay between the germline ends. The CDR3 runs to 11 residues. CDR3 protein: CASMMDNEQFF. The CDR3 DNA sequence: TGTGCCAGCATGATGGACAATGAGCAGTTCTTC.

The V gene is TRBV5-1, the J gene TRBJ2-7; possible D gene TRBD1, 5 bases. V lost 0 bases and J lost 6, with 13 bases in between. Germline loops: CDR1 SGHRS, CDR2 YFSETQ. CDR3 length equals 14 residues. CDR3 in amino acids: CASSLGQPIVEQYF. CDR3 DNA sequence: TGCGCCAGCAGCTTGGGACAGCCGATCGTCGAGCAGTACTTC.

This chain joins TRBV7-9 and TRBJ2-7, with 8 bases fitting TRBD1. The CDR3 loop spans 13 amino acids. Per germline, CDR1 SEHNR and CDR2 FQNEAQ (reference sequence). V was clipped by 5 bases and J by 6 bases; unmatched bases: 6. The CDR3 loop reads CASSQNDRGEQYF. The CDR3 DNA is TGTGCCAGCAGCCAAAACGACAGGGGCGAGCAGTACTTC.

About this clone itself: The sample holds other DNA sequences that translate to the same CDR3. The chain employs TRBV11-2 and TRBJ1-3; D may be TRBD1 (5 bases). This CDR3 comprises 15 residues. CDR1 and CDR2 from the germline V gene are SGHAT and FQNNGV. Deletions cut 3 bases from V and 0 bases from J, with 9 bases between. The CDR3 sequence: CASSLGGFSGNTIYF. CDR3 in DNA: TGTGCCAGCAGCTTGGGGGGGTTCTCTGGAAACACCATATATTTT.

The chain uses TRBV12-5 and TRBJ1-5, with a possible D match to TRBD1 (6 bases). The CDR3 length is 15 residues. Trimming took 6 bases from V and 0 from J, leaving 12 bases between them. Per germline, CDR1 LGHNT and CDR2 FRNRAP. DNA of the CDR3: TGTGCTAGTGGCCCGGGACACAATAGCAATCAGCCCCAGCATTTT. Amino acids: CASGPGHNSNQPQHF.

As for this clone: This specimen includes other DNA sequences encoding the same CDR3. This chain joins TRBV2 and TRBJ2-2; unclear D gene. The V end was cut by 6 bases, the J end by 0 bases, with 2 bases between. The CDR3 has 12 amino acids. The germline gives CDR1 SNHLY, CDR2 FYNNEI. The CDR3 here is CASSANTGELFF. DNA for the CDR3: TGTGCCAGCAGCGCGAACACCGGGGAGCTGTTTTTT.

This chain uses TRBV9 with TRBJ1-1, with D unclear. Germline assignment: CDR1 SGDLS and CDR2 YYNGEE. The CDR3 length is 12 residues. Trimming pared 4 bases from V and 4 bases from J, leaving 8 bases between. The CDR3 DNA is TGTGCCAGCAGCTCGGAAGGCACTGAAGCTTTCTTT. As protein: CASSSEGTEAFF.

The V gene is TRBV6-6, the J gene TRBJ1-5, with 9 bases fitting TRBD1. This CDR3 spans 15 amino acids. Per the germline V gene, CDR1 is MNHNY and CDR2 is SVGAGI (reference sequence). With V trimmed by 4 bases and J by 7 bases, 8 bases remained unmatched. The CDR3 reads CASSFDRGGSQPQHF. In DNA, the CDR3 is TGTGCCAGCAGTTTCGACAGGGGGGGAAGCCAGCCCCAGCATTTT.

Details on this clone: Distinct nucleotide sequences in the sample also encode this CDR3. The chain couples TRBV27 to TRBJ2-7; D is perhaps TRBD1 (5 bases). The germline V gene encodes CDR1 MNHEY and CDR2 SMNVEV (reference sequence). The V end was cut by 2 bases, the J end by 3 bases, with 8 bases between. CDR3 length equals 13 residues. For the CDR3, the DNA is TGTGCCAGCAGTTTAAGTAGGGGCTACGAGCAGTACTTC. Protein sequence: CASSLSRGYEQYF.

The V and J genes are TRBV18 and TRBJ2-7; possibly TRBD1 for D (5 bases). V lost 2 bases and J lost 4, with 15 bases in between. From germline, CDR1 is KGHSH and CDR2 LQKENI. This CDR3 spans 15 amino acids. CDR3 coding DNA: TGTGCCAGCTCACCAACTAACCCGAAGGGGTACGAGCAGTACTTC. It translates to CASSPTNPKGYEQYF.

As DNA, the CDR3 is TGTGCCAGCAGTTTCCGGGTGGGCTTAATCTACGAGCAGTACTTC. Translated: CASSFRVGLIYEQYF. J is TRBJ2-7 and V is TRBV6-5; unclear D gene. The V gene's germline CDR1 is MNHEY and CDR2 SVGAGI. This CDR3 spans 15 amino acids. Trimming removed 4 bases from V and 3 bases from J, with 16 bases in between.

The V gene is TRBV4-1, the J gene TRBJ2-3, with TRBD2 matching 10 bases. CDR1 is MGHRA, CDR2 YSYEKL, per germline. The CDR3 covers 16 residues. J gave up 3 bases and V 1 base, and 4 bases lay outside the gene matches. CDR3 residues: CASSQVSGRMTDTQYF. CDR3 in DNA: TGCGCCAGCAGCCAAGTTAGCGGGAGGATGACAGATACGCAGTATTTT.

The rearrangement joins TRBV25-1 to TRBJ2-5, with D possibly TRBD1 on 7 matching bases. This CDR3 has 15 residues. Germline CDR1 MGHDK, CDR2 SYGVNS. V lost 4 bases and J lost 4, with 16 bases in between. The DNA of the CDR3 is TGTGCCAGCAGTGGATCCTCCCAGGGGGGAGAGACCCAGTACTTC. It codes for CASSGSSQGGETQYF.

The chain joins TRBV5-4 to TRBJ1-5; D may be TRBD1 (5 bases). Germline CDR1 and CDR2: SGHNT and YYREEE (reference sequence). V lost 4 bases and J 5 bases, leaving 13 bases between the germline ends. This CDR3 region has 14 residues. CDR3 nucleotide sequence: TGTGCCAGCAGCAGTAGGGACGGAGATCAGCCCCAGCATTTT. It is translated as CASSSRDGDQPQHF. Combining the CDR3 with reference TRBV5-4 and TRBJ1-5 gives the whole variable domain ETGVTQSPTHLIKTRGQQVTLRCSSQSGHNTVSWYQQALGQGPQFIFQYYREEENGRGNFPPRFSGLQFPNYSSELNVNALELDDSALYLCASSSRDGDQPQHFGDGTRLSIL.

The chain links TRBV19 to TRBJ1-2; D not resolved. CDR1 and CDR2 (germline): LNHDA, SQIVND (reference sequence). The CDR3 has 13 amino acids. Deletions cut 3 bases from V and 3 bases from J, with 8 bases between. CDR3 bases: TGTGCCAGTAGTATTAACAATGACTATGGCTACACCTTC. It specifies CASSINNDYGYTF.

The chain has TRBV5-4 and TRBJ2-7, with D possibly TRBD2 on 6 matching bases. V shed 2 bases and J shed 2 bases, with 14 bases lying between them. CDR3 size: 15 residues. Germline V gene data show CDR1 as SGHNT and CDR2 as YYREEE (reference sequence). The CDR3 coding sequence is TGTGCCAGCAGCTTCCCGGGACTGGCGACCTACGAGCAGTACTTC. As protein: CASSFPGLATYEQYF.

The chain uses TRBV19 and TRBJ1-1; D ambiguous. This CDR3 spans 13 amino acids. The V gene's germline CDR1 is LNHDA and CDR2 SQIVND (reference sequence). Trimming shortened V by 5 bases and J by 1 base, and 8 bases separated the two germline ends. CDR3 DNA sequence: TGTGCCAGTAGTGAGGTTAAGAACACTGAAGCTTTCTTT. The encoded protein is CASSEVKNTEAFF.